Presented here are 29 T cell receptor beta chains from one specimen sequenced in a study of identical twins. Each CDR3 protein gets one entry after TCRdb re-called the 5' RACE reads with MiXCR. The sample yields 1.5 million to 2 million distinct CDR3 sequences, more than 30% seen once. Sequencing was carried out using cord blood. The receptors here all came from a newborn girl in good health.

In this sample, this clonotype turned up a few times. V and J are TRBV27 and TRBJ2-5, with 9 positions matching TRBD1. V dropped 5 bases and J dropped 6; count of bases not matched to a gene: 7. Per germline, CDR1 MNHEY and CDR2 SMNVEV (reference sequence). CDR3 length: 14 amino acids. The CDR3 DNA follows: TGTGCCAGCAGTCCGGGACAGGGTATGAAGACCCAGTACTTC. This sequence encodes CASSPGQGMKTQYF.

V gene TRBV12-3 or TRBV12-4 combines with J gene TRBJ1-5; 8 bases map to TRBD1. The CDR3 sequence is 17 residues long. With 6 bases clipped from V and 1 base from J, the junction kept 11 bases outside the gene matches. CDR3 DNA sequence: TGTGCCAGCAGCCCCCCGGGGGACAGGAGGAGCAATCAGCCCCAGCATTTT. Amino acid sequence: CASSPPGDRRSNQPQHF.

This clonotype was detected a few times. This sequence joins TRBV4-1 and TRBJ2-3, with D unclear. The V end lost 1 base, the J end lost 4 bases, and 12 bases lay between the germline ends. The germline V gene encodes CDR1 MGHRA and CDR2 YSYEKL. The CDR3 runs to 15 residues. CDR3: CASSQGPLGPDTQYF. In DNA, the CDR3 is TGCGCCAGCAGCCAAGGACCCCTAGGGCCAGATACGCAGTATTTT.

A note on this clonotype: A read error may account for a junction end that differs from germline. The chain uses TRBV27 and TRBJ2-1; 11 bases agree with TRBD2. This CDR3 is built from 17 residues. Looked up from germline, CDR1 is MNHEY and CDR2 is SMNVEV (reference sequence). This CDR3 reads CAGSPRYSGGAVDEQFF. CDR3 nucleotides: TGTGCCGGCAGTCCCCGGTATAGCGGGGGGGCAGTCGATGAGCAGTTCTTC.

Only a few counts were recorded for this clonotype. The rearrangement joins TRBV7-9 to TRBJ2-1; 10 bases are shared with TRBD2. The CDR3 contains 16 residues. Germline CDR1 SEHNR, CDR2 FQNEAQ (reference sequence). V trimming: 2 bases; J trimming: 2 bases; junction bases outside the gene matches: 3. Here the CDR3 reads CASSLSGTSAYNEQFF. DNA of the CDR3: TGTGCCAGCAGCTTAAGTGGGACTAGCGCCTACAATGAGCAGTTCTTC.

This clonotype was counted between two and nine times. This chain connects TRBV7-8 to TRBJ2-3, with unresolved D. This CDR3 contains 17 residues. V dropped 1 base and J dropped 0 bases, with 14 bases sitting between them. Germline V CDR1 and CDR2: SGHVS, FQNEAQ. CDR3 protein: CASSLVTSATSTDTQYF. CDR3 DNA sequence: TGTGCCAGCAGCTTAGTTACCAGTGCCACCAGCACAGATACGCAGTATTTT.

CDR3 DNA sequence: TGTGCCAGCAGTGAAGTTGGAGGGATTGGGGAAAAACTGTTTTTT. This codes for CASSEVGGIGEKLFF. The rearrangement uses TRBV6-1 and TRBJ1-4; the D is unclear. Trimming left V 1 base short and J 8 bases short, with 14 bases between. The CDR3 sequence is 15 residues long. Per the germline V gene, CDR1 is MNHNS and CDR2 is SASEGT.

The J gene is TRBJ2-3, the V gene TRBV4-3; D is perhaps TRBD1 (6 bases). Looked up from germline, CDR1 is LGHNA and CDR2 is YSLEER. V lost 0 bases and J lost 0, with 13 bases in between. This CDR3 has 17 residues. CDR3 DNA: TGCGCCAGCAGCCAAGAAAGTCCGGGACACAGCACAGATACGCAGTATTTT. This codes for CASSQESPGHSTDTQYF.

In this sample, this clonotype turned up a few times. The chain links TRBV6-6 to TRBJ2-5; TRBD2 matches at 7 bases. Germline CDR1 reads MNHNY; CDR2 reads SVGAGI (reference sequence). The trim removed 6 bases at V and 4 bases at J, leaving 17 bases unmatched. CDR3 size: 17 residues. The CDR3 region is CASSPLSGRPGGETQYF. CDR3 nucleotides: TGTGCCAGCAGCCCCCTTTCTGGGAGGCCGGGGGGAGAGACCCAGTACTTC.

This sequence joins TRBV4-1 and TRBJ2-3; 14 bases map to TRBD2. Germline V gives CDR1 MGHRA, CDR2 YSYEKL. The CDR3 covers 17 residues. Trimming at V came to 0 bases and at J to 4 bases, leaving 3 bases not matched to a gene. For the CDR3, the DNA is TGCGCCAGCAGCCAAGATGGGACTAGCGGGAGTGCAGATACGCAGTATTTT. Protein sequence: CASSQDGTSGSADTQYF.

Ten or more counts support this clonotype. The CDR3 spells CASSLEDRGTPLHF. CDR3 sequence (DNA): TGTGCCAGCAGTTTAGAGGACAGGGGTACACCCCTCCACTTT. This chain connects TRBV12-3 or TRBV12-4 to TRBJ1-6, with 9 bases matching TRBD1. Unmatched junction bases numbered 3, after V lost 1 base and J lost 11 bases. The CDR3 sequence is 14 residues long.

The rearrangement links TRBV12-3 or TRBV12-4 to TRBJ2-3; TRBD2 might be the D (6 bases). V was cut by 11 bases and J by 1 base, with 25 bases left in between. This CDR3 has 17 amino acids. In DNA form, the CDR3 reads TGTGCCTCCTCCGTGGCCATCGGGGGAGGCGGCACAGATACGCAGTATTTT. Translated, it gives CASSVAIGGGGTDTQYF.

This clonotype was seen a few times. The genes are TRBV3-1 and TRBJ2-7; possible D gene TRBD2, 5 bases. V was shortened by 1 base and J by 0 bases, with 13 bases between the two germline ends. Per germline, CDR1 LGHDT and CDR2 YNNKEL (reference sequence). The CDR3 is made up of 16 amino acids. In DNA form, the CDR3 reads TGTGCCAGCAGCCAAGTTTCAGCGGCGAGCTCCTACGAGCAGTACTTC. Translated, it gives CASSQVSAASSYEQYF.

This clonotype came up many times. This chain links TRBV2 with TRBJ2-7; 7 bases are a match to TRBD1. Unmatched junction bases numbered 5, after V lost 8 bases and J lost 1 base. Germline CDR1 SNHLY, CDR2 FYNNEI. The CDR3 runs 13 residues. The CDR3 sequence: CASEGQVSYEQYF. In DNA, the CDR3 is TGTGCCAGCGAAGGACAGGTATCCTACGAGCAGTACTTC.

This clonotype appeared a few times. V is TRBV27 and J is TRBJ2-5, with 7 bases that match TRBD1. The CDR3 runs to 15 residues. The V segment lost 3 bases and the J segment 5 bases; nucleotides outside the gene matches: 9. Germline values: CDR1 MNHEY, CDR2 SMNVEV (reference sequence). The CDR3 reads CASSFRQGFRETQYF. CDR3 nucleotide sequence: TGTGCCAGCAGTTTCCGACAGGGCTTTAGGGAGACCCAGTACTTC.

This chain uses TRBV9 with TRBJ2-3, with TRBD2 matching over 11 bases. V dropped 0 bases and J dropped 7; count of bases not matched to a gene: 4. The CDR3 is 15 residues long. Germline V gene lookup returns CDR1 SGDLS and CDR2 YYNGEE. CDR3 coding DNA: TGTGCCAGCAGCGTAGGCCTAGCGGGAGGACATACGCAGTATTTT. It is translated as CASSVGLAGGHTQYF.

The rearrangement uses TRBV5-1 and TRBJ2-2; D possibly uses TRBD1 or TRBD2 (5 bases each). Deletions cut 10 bases from V and 0 bases from J, with 16 bases between. The germline CDR1 and CDR2 sequences are SGHRS and YFSETQ. This CDR3 region has 15 residues. CDR3 amino acids: CASWRPGPNTGELFF. In DNA form, the CDR3 reads TGCGCCTCCTGGAGGCCGGGGCCGAACACCGGGGAGCTGTTTTTT.

The rearrangement uses TRBV10-3 and TRBJ1-2; D not resolved. Trimming cost V 4 bases and J 3 bases, with 12 bases left between them. Germline assignment: CDR1 ENHRY and CDR2 SYGVKD. The CDR3 has 14 residues. The CDR3, as DNA: TGTGCCATCAGTGGAGGAGGCGGAGACTATGGCTACACCTTC. It encodes CAISGGGGDYGYTF.

Comment on this clonotype: Germline is not matched at one junction end, which may reflect a read error. CDR3 in DNA: TGTGCCAGCAGGACGGGACCTAACCATGGCTACACCTTC. Translated, it gives CASRTGPNHGYTF. The chain has TRBV5-5 and TRBJ1-2; D may be TRBD1 (5 bases). This CDR3 has 13 amino acids. The germline V gene has CDR1 SGHKS and CDR2 YYEKEE (reference sequence).

The chain has TRBV6-1 and TRBJ2-6; the match to TRBD1 covers 8 bases. Germline loops: CDR1 MNHNS, CDR2 SASEGT. The CDR3 is made up of 16 amino acids. The V and J ends lost 8 bases and 4 bases, in that order; junction bases with no gene match: 10. CDR3 DNA sequence: TGTGCCAGCTTTCCCCAGGGGGCTGTGGGGGCCAACGTCCTGACTTTC. Its translation is CASFPQGAVGANVLTF.

The V gene is TRBV20-1, the J gene TRBJ2-3; D is perhaps TRBD2 (6 bases). Trimming pared 3 bases from V and 0 bases from J, leaving 16 bases between. The CDR3 contains 16 residues. Per the germline V gene, CDR1 is DFQATT and CDR2 is SNEGSKA (reference sequence). CDR3 in DNA: TGCAGTGCTAGGAAGGTAGCGGACCCTAGCACAGATACGCAGTATTTT. Protein product: CSARKVADPSTDTQYF.

The V and J genes are TRBV12-3 or TRBV12-4 and TRBJ2-3; 9 nucleotides match TRBD2. With V trimmed by 6 bases and J by 2 bases, 12 bases remained unmatched. There are 17 residues in the CDR3. The CDR3 is CASSRPGLAYHTDTQYF. The CDR3 DNA reads TGTGCCAGCAGCCGCCCCGGACTAGCGTACCACACAGATACGCAGTATTTT.

CDR3 coding DNA: TGCAGTGCTAGACCCGGACTAGCGGGGCGGGATACGCAGTATTTT. Residues: CSARPGLAGRDTQYF. This chain connects TRBV20-1 to TRBJ2-3; 12 positions match TRBD2. There are 15 residues in the CDR3. With V trimmed by 2 bases and J by 6 bases, 6 bases remained unmatched. Germline V gives CDR1 DFQATT, CDR2 SNEGSKA (reference sequence).

The chain is built from TRBV29-1 and TRBJ2-5; TRBD2 matches at 8 bases. This CDR3 region has 14 residues. After removal of 2 bases from V and 11 bases from J, the junction contained 13 bases not matched to a gene. Looked up from germline, CDR1 is SQVTM and CDR2 is ANQGSEA. The CDR3 is CSVEIAGTYNEQYF. Here the CDR3 DNA reads TGCAGCGTTGAAATAGCGGGGACCTACAATGAGCAGTACTTC.

This clonotype was seen many times. The CDR3 reads CASSMTVETQYF. DNA for the CDR3: TGTGCCAGCAGCATGACAGTTGAGACCCAGTACTTC. This sequence joins TRBV7-9 and TRBJ2-5; D perhaps matches TRBD1 (5 bases). The ends were cut back, 5 bases at V and 5 bases at J, with 9 bases in the middle. Germline values: CDR1 SEHNR, CDR2 FQNEAQ (reference sequence). The CDR3 is 12 residues long.

This clonotype was seen a handful of times. The chain joins TRBV12-3 or TRBV12-4 to TRBJ1-2, with TRBD1 as a possible D gene (5 bases). The CDR3 extends over 13 amino acids. The V end was cut by 6 bases, the J end by 8 bases, with 16 bases between. CDR3 sequence (DNA): TGTGCCAGCAGCCTCGGGGGGAAGGGGGGCTACACCTTC. It codes for CASSLGGKGGYTF.

The chain joins TRBV7-3 to TRBJ2-3; perhaps TRBD2 as D (7 bases). CDR1 SGHTA and CDR2 FQGTGA come from the germline V gene. The CDR3 is 17 residues long. V was cut by 0 bases and J by 1 base, with 14 bases left in between. The CDR3 DNA reads as TGTGCCAGCAGCTTAACGAGGGGGGGAAGAGGCACAGATACGCAGTATTTT. This sequence encodes CASSLTRGGRGTDTQYF.

The V and J genes are TRBV3-1 and TRBJ1-1, with D maybe TRBD1 (5 bases). Germline V gene lookup returns CDR1 LGHDT and CDR2 YNNKEL (reference sequence). Between the trimmed V and J ends, which lost 2 bases and 6 bases, there was a span of 19 bases. CDR3 size: 16 residues. The CDR3: CASSQRGAHGGAEAFF. The CDR3 region has the DNA TGTGCCAGCAGCCAACGAGGGGCGCACGGGGGAGCTGAAGCTTTCTTT.

V and J are TRBV30 and TRBJ2-3; TRBD2 is a possible D gene (5 bases). Trimming took 1 base from V and 3 from J, leaving 20 bases between them. Germline V lookup: CDR1 GTSNPN, CDR2 SVGIG (reference sequence). This CDR3 is built from 17 residues. The CDR3 DNA is TGTGCCTGGAGTGCCGAATGGGAGTACCAACCAACAGATACGCAGTATTTT. It translates to CAWSAEWEYQPTDTQYF.